The text below deals with one TCR beta chain. This sample stems from a study of long-term antiretroviral therapy in people with HIV. The wider study: It was about a decade after the earliest samples that the 2015 immediate-ART recommendation appeared.

Runs used v3.0 of the immunoSEQ assay and were done at survey level. Method: immunoSEQ multiplex PCR; TCRdb's copy keeps in-frame clones and lacks some. There are 42,000 or so clones in the sample; around nine tenths occur only once, and 5.1% lies in the top ten. The cryopreserved samples used held roughly 0.85-10 million PBMC prior to extraction of DNA. Germline CDR1 and CDR2: MNHNS and SASEGT. The V gene lost 6 bases and the J gene lost 4 bases, with 13 bases spanning the gap. The CDR3 loop spans 14 amino acids. The J gene is TRBJ1-5, the V gene TRBV6-1; tentatively, D is TRBD1 (5 bases). The receptor's source is a woman in her 50s with HIV. Sample: unsorted PBMCs, taken 0.1 years before starting antiretroviral therapy. This chain's CDR3 is CASREGRTNQPQHF. The CDR3 DNA is TGTGCCAGCAGGGAGGGGAGGACAAATCAGCCCCAGCATTTT.